This T cell receptor (beta chain) was profiled in a study of CD8 T cell repertoires and HIV-1 epitope variants. On the study more broadly: Epitopes were three Gag families plus Nef HW9 and YT9.

Sequencing of TCR beta CDR3 used immunoSEQ survey depth. Only in-frame clones appear in the TCRdb table, and some are missing; sequencing was by immunoSEQ multiplex PCR. The table includes more than 4,500 clones, around 67% detected once. On this clone: The antigen is not known.

Germline V gene lookup returns CDR1 MGHRA and CDR2 YSYEKL. The CDR3 consists of 16 residues. Deletions cut 4 bases from V and 4 bases from J, with 19 bases between. Study results and limitations: This assay reports beta chains of antigen-expanded cells, not T cell function.

The sequence came from a male donor with HIV. The specimen sequenced was cultured CD8+ T cells derived from PBMCs. This rearrangement joins TRBV4-1 to TRBJ1-2, with TRBD1 as a possible D gene (5 bases). CDR3 in DNA: TGCGCCAGCAGCCCATCGGTTGGGGACTCACTCTATGGCTACACCTTC. Amino acid sequence: CASSPSVGDSLYGYTF.